These 27 T cell receptor beta chains originate from one sample sequenced in a study of T-cell memory formation after mild COVID-19. TCRdb re-derived calls from the 5' RACE reads in MiXCR, one entry per CDR3 protein. The sample records 200,000 or so distinct CDR3 sequences, approximately 10% being singletons. The sample was PBMCs or a T cell subset sorted from them (not recorded which). These receptor sequences come from a man aged 18-30 years who had mild COVID-19 (a few samples of this study predate the infection). Cell type and time point are not known.

The chain recombines TRBV20-1 with TRBJ2-1; TRBD2 agrees at 10 bases. The CDR3 runs to 16 residues. J was trimmed by 9 bases and V by 3 bases; bases with no gene match: 14. Germline loops: CDR1 DFQATT, CDR2 SNEGSKA (reference sequence). Written as DNA, the CDR3 is TGCAGTGCTAGCCACCCGGGGAGCGGGGGGGCACGTGAGCAGTTCTTC. Translation: CSASHPGSGGAREQFF.

The chain employs TRBV20-1 and TRBJ1-1, with TRBD1 as a possible D gene (5 bases). The germline V and J ends were trimmed by 6 bases and 10 bases, with 6 bases remaining between them. This CDR3 region has 8 residues. Germline V gene sequence: CDR1 DFQATT, CDR2 SNEGSKA (reference sequence). DNA of the CDR3: TGCAGTGCCGGGGGAGCTTTCTTT. It codes for CSAGGAFF.

This clonotype appeared a few times. Compared with germline, one end of the junction differs, possibly owing to a read error. The chain uses TRBV20-1 and TRBJ2-5; TRBD1 aligns across 7 bases. This CDR3 is built from 13 residues. Germline-derived CDR1 and CDR2 are DFQATT and SNEGSKA (reference sequence). This CDR3 is CSAIGTVQEAQYF. CDR3 coding DNA: TGCAGCGCTATCGGGACAGTACAAGAGGCCCAGTACTTC.

This clonotype occurred a few times. The V and J genes are TRBV7-2 and TRBJ2-1; D is ambiguous. Per the germline V gene, CDR1 is SGHTA and CDR2 is FQGNSA. With 6 bases removed from V and 9 bases from J, the gap between germline ends came to 12 bases. The CDR3 has 12 amino acids. CDR3 sequence: CASSSRASEQFF. Here the CDR3 DNA reads TGTGCCAGCAGTTCTCGAGCCAGTGAGCAGTTCTTC.

This clonotype was counted between two and nine times. One end of the junction does not line up with germline, which may come from a read error. The V gene is TRBV9, the J gene TRBJ2-5; 9 nucleotides agree with TRBD2. The CDR3 length is 15 residues. Per germline, CDR1 SGDLS and CDR2 YYNGEE. CDR3 sequence: CARSASGGYQETQYF. The CDR3 DNA follows: TGTGCCAGAAGCGCCAGCGGGGGGTACCAAGAGACCCAGTACTTC.

The CDR3 nucleotides are TGTGCCAGCAGCCAAGAGGGACTAGCGGGCACAGATACGCAGTATTTT. This codes for CASSQEGLAGTDTQYF. V usage is TRBV4-2 and J usage is TRBJ2-3; 11 bases are a match to TRBD2. V lost 0 bases and J lost 1; bases outside the gene matches: 0. CDR3 size: 16 residues. Per the germline V gene, CDR1 is LGHNA and CDR2 is YNFKEQ.

The chain uses TRBV7-2 and TRBJ1-2, with TRBD1 as a possible D gene (6 bases). The CDR3 consists of 14 residues. Germline V CDR1 and CDR2: SGHTA, FQGNSA. Trimming stripped 5 bases from V and 4 bases from J, with 14 bases between. CDR3 residues: CASSGTTGTYGYTF. In nucleotides, the CDR3 is TGTGCCAGCAGCGGAACGACAGGCACCTATGGCTACACCTTC.

This clonotype was seen at least ten times. The rearrangement joins TRBV7-3 to TRBJ2-1, with 10 bases fitting TRBD2. The CDR3 contains 14 residues. The V and J ends lost 2 bases and 12 bases, in that order; junction bases with no gene match: 7. Per germline, CDR1 SGHTA and CDR2 FQGTGA. The CDR3 DNA reads TGTGCCAGCAGCTTAGGGACTAGCGTAACTAGGCAGTTCTTC. Its translation: CASSLGTSVTRQFF. The full variable domain, in which reference TRBV7-3 and TRBJ2-1 provide the parts outside the CDR3, is GAGVSQTPSNKVTEKGKYVELRCDPISGHTALYWYRQSLGQGPEFLIYFQGTGAADDSGLPNDRFFAVRPEGSVSTLKIQRTERGDSAVYLCASSLGTSVTRQFFGPGTRLTVL.

This clonotype was detected a few times. This rearrangement joins TRBV6-2 or TRBV6-3 to TRBJ1-1; D possibly corresponds to TRBD1 (5 bases). Trimming took 4 bases from V and 1 from J, leaving 10 bases between them. Germline values: CDR1 MNHEY, CDR2 SVGEGT. The CDR3 runs to 14 residues. This chain's CDR3 is CASSWTRGNTEAFF. In nucleotides, the CDR3 is TGTGCCAGCAGTTGGACACGGGGGAACACTGAAGCTTTCTTT.

There are many counts of this clonotype. V and J are TRBV5-4 and TRBJ2-3, with a tentative D call TRBD2 (5 bases). The CDR3 is 15 residues long. Germline V gives CDR1 SGHNT, CDR2 YYREEE (reference sequence). Between the trimmed V and J ends, which lost 4 bases and 6 bases, there was a span of 18 bases. The CDR3 loop is CASSPSGLGGDTQYF. The CDR3 nucleotides read TGTGCCAGCAGCCCGTCCGGACTGGGCGGGGATACGCAGTATTTT.

This clonotype was recorded many times. The V and J genes are TRBV20-1 and TRBJ2-7; 9 bases are a match to TRBD1. V shed 6 bases and J 4 bases; nucleotides not matched to a gene: 10. The CDR3 is 14 amino acids. Germline V gives CDR1 DFQATT, CDR2 SNEGSKA (reference sequence). The chain's CDR3 is CSAAPRDRGYEQYF. The CDR3 DNA reads TGCAGTGCCGCCCCACGCGACAGGGGGTACGAGCAGTACTTC.

This clonotype was observed a few times. The genes are TRBV5-1 and TRBJ2-5, with 10 bases identical to TRBD1. This CDR3 is built from 15 residues. Germline CDR1 SGHRS, CDR2 YFSETQ. V shed 4 bases, J shed 4 bases, and the junction held 7 bases outside the gene matches. The CDR3 sequence: CASSTRGQGRETQYF. CDR3 sequence (DNA): TGCGCCAGCAGCACCCGGGGACAGGGGCGAGAGACCCAGTACTTC.

The genes are TRBV5-1 and TRBJ2-1; maybe TRBD2 (7 bases). The CDR3 extends over 13 amino acids. From germline, CDR1 is SGHRS and CDR2 YFSETQ. V shed 7 bases and J shed 7 bases, with 15 bases lying between them. CDR3: CASLGGGENEQFF. The CDR3 DNA is TGCGCCAGCTTGGGCGGGGGCGAAAATGAGCAGTTCTTC.

V and J are TRBV29-1 and TRBJ1-1; D gene unclear. V was clipped by 2 bases and J by 1 base, with 8 bases between them. CDR1 and CDR2 (germline): SQVTM, ANQGSEA. This CDR3 is built from 13 residues. CDR3 region: CSVETVQNTEAFF. CDR3 DNA: TGCAGCGTTGAAACAGTCCAGAACACTGAAGCTTTCTTT.

This clonotype was counted a few times. The chain recombines TRBV5-1 with TRBJ2-6; D may correspond to TRBD1 or TRBD2 (5 bases each). Germline values: CDR1 SGHRS, CDR2 YFSETQ. The CDR3 consists of 18 residues. Trimming removed 1 base from V and 1 base from J, with 15 bases in between. CDR3 loop: CASSLTAQGASGANVLTF. The CDR3 DNA sequence: TGCGCCAGCAGCTTGACGGCTCAGGGAGCTTCTGGGGCCAACGTCCTGACTTTC.

In its sample, this clonotype was seen a few times. The chain couples TRBV29-1 to TRBJ1-3, with D maybe TRBD1 (6 bases). This CDR3 is 14 amino acids long. V lost 7 bases and J 0 bases, leaving 13 bases between the germline ends. Germline CDR1 and CDR2: SQVTM and ANQGSEA. The CDR3 sequence: CSARQADSGNTIYF. The CDR3 region has the DNA TGCAGCGCACGACAGGCAGACTCTGGAAACACCATATATTTT.

The V gene is TRBV20-1, the J gene TRBJ2-1; perhaps TRBD1 as D (6 bases). Germline V gene lookup returns CDR1 DFQATT and CDR2 SNEGSKA (reference sequence). V dropped 6 bases and J dropped 6 bases, with 9 bases sitting between them. This CDR3 is 11 amino acids long. The CDR3: CSAAQGNEQFF. CDR3 coding DNA: TGCAGTGCAGCACAGGGCAATGAGCAGTTCTTC.

The rearrangement links TRBV7-2 to TRBJ1-6; tentative D call: TRBD1 (6 bases). The CDR3 length is 14 residues. CDR1 is SGHTA and CDR2 is FQGNSA in the germline V gene. Trimming took off 7 bases at V and 4 bases at J, with 11 bases between the two ends. As DNA, the CDR3 is TGTGCCAGCATGGGGGGGCCGTATAATTCACCCCTCCACTTT. Protein product: CASMGGPYNSPLHF.

This clonotype was found a few times. The DNA for the CDR3 is TGTGCCAGCAGTGATGGACAGGGGAACACTGAAGCTTTCTTT. The encoded protein is CASSDGQGNTEAFF. The rearrangement links TRBV2 to TRBJ1-1, with 8 nucleotides matching TRBD1. There are 14 residues in the CDR3. With V trimmed by 3 bases and J by 1 base, 1 base remained unmatched. The germline V gene has CDR1 SNHLY and CDR2 FYNNEI.

This clonotype has at least ten counts. V usage is TRBV25-1 and J usage is TRBJ2-5; the D call may be TRBD1 or TRBD2 (6 bases each). Germline lookup yields CDR1 MGHDK and CDR2 SYGVNS. V was pared by 3 bases and J by 1 base, with 15 bases between. This CDR3 region has 16 residues. The CDR3 nucleotides are TGTGCCAGCAGTGACCCTAACAGGGAGGTCCAAGAGACCCAGTACTTC. Its translation is CASSDPNREVQETQYF. Full variable domain (outside the CDR3, taken from reference TRBV25-1 and TRBJ2-5): EADIYQTPRYLVIGTGKKITLECSQTMGHDKMYWYQQDPGMELHLIHYSYGVNSTEKGDLSSESTVSRIRTEHFPLTLESARPSHTSQYLCASSDPNREVQETQYFGPGTRLLVL.

The chain carries TRBV12-3 or TRBV12-4 and TRBJ2-7; tentatively, D is TRBD1 or TRBD2 (5 bases each). V was clipped by 1 base and J by 1 base, with 11 bases between them. CDR3 size: 15 residues. This chain's CDR3 is CASSLGGPASYEQYF. Here the CDR3 DNA reads TGTGCCAGCAGTTTAGGGGGACCTGCTTCCTACGAGCAGTACTTC.

This clonotype was counted ten times or more. J is TRBJ2-7 and V is TRBV29-1; 7 bases align to TRBD1. The V and J ends lost 4 bases and 0 bases, in that order; junction bases with no gene match: 6. CDR3 length: 14 residues. Germline CDR1 SQVTM, CDR2 ANQGSEA. CDR3 protein: CSVARTGSSYEQYF. In nucleotides, the CDR3 is TGCAGCGTTGCTCGGACAGGAAGCTCCTACGAGCAGTACTTC.

This clonotype was seen more than once but under ten times. This chain uses TRBV12-3 or TRBV12-4 with TRBJ2-5; D remains ambiguous. The CDR3 covers 15 residues. V gave up 6 bases and J gave up 1 base, with 15 bases separating them. The CDR3 DNA is TGTGCCAGCAGCCCAGACTCGACCTCCCAAGAGACCCAGTACTTC. As protein: CASSPDSTSQETQYF.

This clonotype was counted at least ten times. This chain joins TRBV7-9 and TRBJ2-1; 10 bases are a match to TRBD2. The CDR3 length is 15 residues. V shed 5 bases, J shed 2 bases, and the junction held 3 bases outside the gene matches. Germline-derived CDR1 and CDR2 are SEHNR and FQNEAQ (reference sequence). CDR3 sequence: CASSQAGGPYNEQFF. The CDR3 DNA reads as TGTGCCAGCAGCCAAGCGGGGGGGCCCTACAATGAGCAGTTCTTC.

This clonotype occurred a few times. The rearrangement links TRBV23-1 to TRBJ2-7, with D unclear. TRBV23-1 falls under the ORF class, with uncertain function. The CDR3 consists of 14 residues. V lost 4 bases and J 5 bases, leaving 15 bases between the germline ends. Here the CDR3 reads CASSRKGWAHEQYF. For the CDR3, the DNA is TGCGCCAGCAGTCGCAAGGGTTGGGCTCACGAGCAGTACTTC.

This clonotype was detected a few times. The rearrangement uses TRBV7-9 and TRBJ1-3; the D gene is possibly TRBD1 (5 bases). Trimming shortened V by 0 bases and J by 1 base, and 16 bases separated the two germline ends. The length of the CDR3 is 18 residues. CDR1 is SEHNR, CDR2 FQNEAQ, per germline (reference sequence). CDR3 sequence (DNA): TGTGCCAGCAGCTTAGCGCTAAGGCCACGGACATCTGGAAACACCATATATTTT. It translates to CASSLALRPRTSGNTIYF. The complete variable domain, with remaining parts taken from reference TRBV7-9 and TRBJ1-3, reads DTGVSQNPRHKITKRGQNVTFRCDPISEHNRLYWYRQTLGQGPEFLTYFQNEAQLEKSRLLSDRFSAERPKGSFSTLEIQRTEQGDSAMYLCASSLALRPRTSGNTIYFGEGSWLTVV.

The CDR3: CASTLSDRVGNTEAFF. The CDR3 DNA reads as TGTGCCAGCACCTTATCGGACAGGGTGGGGAACACTGAAGCTTTCTTT. The V call is TRBV3-1, the J call TRBJ1-1, with TRBD1 identical over 8 bases. The V gene's germline CDR1 is LGHDT and CDR2 YNNKEL (reference sequence). The CDR3 is 16 amino acids. V lost 7 bases and J lost 1; bases outside the gene matches: 11.